These 6 T cell receptor beta chains were sequenced from one sample in a study of vaccination effects on CD4 cells after COVID-19. Antigen-specific CD4+ T cells expanded by the ViraFEST assay with viral peptide pools were then sequenced. Following culture for approximately 11 days, CD4+ T cells were isolated. It was two doses of either the BNT162b2 or mRNA-1273 vaccine that participants received. No antigens are known for them. Assay: immunoSEQ multiplex PCR; the TCRdb copy retains only in-frame clones and omits some. The top ten clones hold more than 0.95% of a sample with 70,000 to 95,000 clones, around 74% of them seen once. Sequencing was performed on CD4+ T cells from PBMCs cultured with HCoV-OC43 spike peptides, taken after COVID-19 vaccination. The sample's subset: HCoV-OC43 spike overlapping peptide pool stimulation. These receptors came from a human donor who received a COVID-19 vaccine.

This sequence joins TRBV6-2 or TRBV6-3 and TRBJ2-7, with TRBD1 matching over 7 bases. Germline V CDR1 and CDR2: MNHEY, SVGEGT. The CDR3 loop spans 12 amino acids. Germline trimming cut 4 bases from V and 7 bases from J; bases unmatched to any gene: 4. CDR3: CASSWDSIEQYV. CDR3 DNA: TGTGCCAGCAGTTGGGACAGTATAGAGCAGTACGTC.

This rearrangement joins TRBV6-5 to TRBJ1-6; D gene unclear. The V and J ends lost 6 bases and 2 bases respectively, with 2 bases between them. Germline lookup yields CDR1 MNHEY and CDR2 SVGAGI. CDR3 length equals 12 residues. The CDR3 DNA follows: TGTGCCAGCAGCGCCTATAATTCACCCCTCCACTTT. Its protein is CASSAYNSPLHF.

This clone was seen more than once but under ten times. V usage is TRBV15 and J usage is TRBJ1-6, with D perhaps TRBD1 (5 bases). CDR1 LNHNV and CDR2 YYDKDF come from the germline V gene (reference sequence). This CDR3 has 15 residues. V lost 6 bases and J 0 bases, leaving 9 bases between the germline ends. As DNA, the CDR3 is TGTGCCACCAGACAGGATGGCTCCTATAATTCACCCCTCCACTTT. Encoded protein: CATRQDGSYNSPLHF.

This chain joins TRBV19 and TRBJ2-2, with unresolved D. V was trimmed by 2 bases and J by 2 bases, leaving 3 bases between them. Per germline, CDR1 LNHDA and CDR2 SQIVND (reference sequence). The CDR3 extends over 13 amino acids. The CDR3 DNA follows: TGTGCCAGTAGTATAACTAACACCGGGGAGCTGTTTTTT. Its protein is CASSITNTGELFF.

V usage is TRBV9 and J usage is TRBJ1-4; D is undetermined. Germline CDR1 and CDR2: SGDLS and YYNGEE. There are 17 residues in the CDR3. The ends were cut back, 5 bases at V and 0 bases at J, with 17 bases in the middle. In DNA, the CDR3 is TGTGCCAGCAGGCGGGGTGGTTTTCCCGCAACTAATGAAAAACTGTTTTTT. It specifies CASRRGGFPATNEKLFF.

The chain employs TRBV10-3 and TRBJ1-2; 10 nucleotides align to TRBD1. CDR3 size: 16 residues. Germline trimming cut 4 bases from V and 6 bases from J; bases unmatched to any gene: 11. Germline lookup yields CDR1 ENHRY and CDR2 SYGVKD. CDR3 nucleotide sequence: TGTGCCATCAGTGGGTCTACCGGGACAGGGGATCATGGCTACACCTTC. It is translated as CAISGSTGTGDHGYTF.